This T cell receptor beta chain was identified during a study of T cells in Graves' hyperthyroidism and ophthalmopathy. TCR beta CDR3 regions were amplified from RNA transcripts. When the TCR CDR3 underwent first-round RT-PCR, the HTBI primer set was used. TCRdb re-derived calls from the multiplex PCR reads in MiXCR, one entry per CDR3 protein. The data show 610,000 or so distinct CDR3 sequences, 35% to 55% seen once. V dropped 4 bases and J dropped 4; count of bases not matched to a gene: 8. Germline V gene sequence: CDR1 SGHDT, CDR2 YYEEEE. This CDR3 has 14 amino acids. Many counts were recorded for this clonotype.

The chain uses TRBV5-6 and TRBJ2-7; TRBD2 aligns across 7 bases. The sequence was obtained from a woman under 30 with Graves' hyperthyroidism. Sequenced input: peripheral blood or thyroid tissue (not recorded which). CDR3 in amino acids: CASSEAGLQYEQYF. The DNA for the CDR3 is TGTGCCAGCAGCGAGGCGGGACTACAGTACGAGCAGTACTTC.